This TCR beta chain is drawn from a study of blood T cell repertoires in COVID-19. The method was immunoSEQ multiplex PCR; TCRdb's version includes in-frame clones alone and lacks a portion of them. Of some 220,000 clones detected, approximately 90% appear once; the ten largest clones hold roughly 12%. This TCR was recovered from a woman aged 18 to 35 who had recovered from COVID-19. Sample: peripheral blood.

The CDR3 is CASSQGLDRGRDTQYF. The CDR3 DNA sequence: TGCGCCAGCAGCCAGGGACTCGACAGGGGCCGAGATACGCAGTATTTT. The V gene is TRBV4-3, the J gene TRBJ2-3; 8 bases map to TRBD1. Looked up from germline, CDR1 is LGHNA and CDR2 is YSLEER. V shed 3 bases, J shed 5 bases, and the junction held 10 bases outside the gene matches. The CDR3 extends over 16 amino acids.